This T cell receptor (beta chain) is from a study of blood T cell repertoires in COVID-19. Across the study: The samples span acute and convalescent COVID-19 from the United States, Italy and Spain. Sample material is recorded as cDNA or gDNA derived from T cells, B-cell-depleted T cells, or PBMCs.

Patients of the Seattle cohort, enrolled during active infection, were followed longitudinally. Using immunoSEQ multiplex PCR, the repertoire was profiled, and TCRdb retains in-frame clones only, with some absent. The sample includes 180,000 or so clones, 81% of them seen just once. Germline V lookup: CDR1 SGHVS, CDR2 FQNEAQ. V lost 1 base to trimming and J lost 1 base; unmatched junction nucleotides: 1. This CDR3 is built from 15 residues. The chain is built from TRBV7-8 and TRBJ2-5; 9 nucleotides match TRBD1. This sequence was found in a woman aged 40 to 50 with COVID-19, enrolled during active disease. The sample consisted of peripheral blood. The CDR3 spells CASSLGTGVQETQYF. DNA of the CDR3: TGTGCCAGCAGCTTAGGGACAGGGGTCCAAGAGACCCAGTACTTC.